What follows are 23 T cell receptor beta chains derived from one specimen sequenced in a study of response to subunit inactivated influenza vaccine. TCRdb ran MiXCR on the RT-PCR reads and lists one entry per CDR3 protein. The sample has 400,000 to 650,000 distinct CDR3 sequences; around 7.9% are singletons. This material consisted of PBMCs from blood, taken around 2 years after vaccination. All receptors derive from a man aged 45-69 years who received an inactivated influenza vaccine.

The V gene is TRBV4-2, the J gene TRBJ1-6; unclear D gene. The CDR3 consists of 13 residues. Germline V CDR1 and CDR2: LGHNA, YNFKEQ. V was cut by 6 bases and J by 7 bases, with 10 bases left in between. The CDR3: CASSQVGNSPLHF. The CDR3 DNA reads TGTGCCAGCAGTCAGGTTGGCAATTCACCCCTCCACTTT.

This clonotype turned up a few times. The chain uses TRBV12-3 or TRBV12-4 and TRBJ1-2, with 7 bases fitting TRBD1. The ends lost 5 bases at V and 8 bases at J; junction bases unmatched: 11. The CDR3 length is 14 residues. As DNA, the CDR3 is TGTGCCAGCAGTCCCCGGACAGGCCGCGCGGGCTACACCTTC. Translated, it gives CASSPRTGRAGYTF.

The chain is built from TRBV11-2 and TRBJ2-3, with D tentatively TRBD2 (5 bases). V was clipped by 7 bases and J by 1 base, with 18 bases between them. Germline-derived CDR1 and CDR2 are SGHAT and FQNNGV. CDR3 length: 16 residues. CDR3 protein: CASTQVGLGGTDTQYF. The CDR3 DNA reads TGTGCCAGCACCCAAGTGGGGTTGGGAGGCACAGATACGCAGTATTTT.

This clonotype was counted ten times or more. The chain joins TRBV11-2 to TRBJ2-7; 8 bases line up with TRBD1. With 6 bases clipped from V and 1 base from J, the junction kept 5 bases outside the gene matches. The CDR3 contains 14 residues. From germline, CDR1 is SGHAT and CDR2 FQNNGV. CDR3 protein: CASRATGVSYEQYF. The CDR3 nucleotides read TGTGCCAGCAGAGCGACAGGGGTATCCTACGAGCAGTACTTC.

The chain joins TRBV7-3 to TRBJ1-1; no clear D. CDR3 size: 15 residues. V lost 2 bases and J 4 bases, leaving 14 bases between the germline ends. Germline V gene sequence: CDR1 SGHTA, CDR2 FQGTGA. CDR3 loop: CASSLGVGSSTEAFF. The DNA for the CDR3 is TGTGCCAGCAGCTTAGGGGTGGGTTCGAGCACTGAAGCTTTCTTT.

This clonotype was observed a handful of times. Just one base apart from a much larger clone, this may be a read error. The genes are TRBV4-3 and TRBJ1-6; D is uncertain. Per germline, CDR1 LGHNA and CDR2 YSLEER. This CDR3 spans 13 amino acids. Trimming removed 0 bases at V and 6 bases at J, with 3 bases between. CDR3 nucleotides: TGCGCCAGCAGCCAAGAACTTAATTCACCCCTCCACTTT. Residues: CASSQELNSPLHF.

This clonotype has a count of ten or more. The chain combines TRBV27 with TRBJ1-2; tentatively, D is TRBD1 (5 bases). Looked up from germline, CDR1 is MNHEY and CDR2 is SMNVEV (reference sequence). V was cut by 3 bases and J by 2 bases, with 7 bases left in between. This CDR3 is 13 amino acids long. The CDR3 bases are TGTGCCAGCAGTTTCGCAGGGAACTATGGCTACACCTTC. Amino acid sequence: CASSFAGNYGYTF.

This clonotype was detected only a few times. The V call is TRBV20-1, the J call TRBJ2-3; TRBD2 might be the D (6 bases). Germline V gives CDR1 DFQATT, CDR2 SNEGSKA (reference sequence). This CDR3 comprises 16 residues. V gave up 0 bases and J gave up 2 bases, with 15 bases separating them. CDR3 region: CSARDSRAGHTDTQYF. The CDR3 DNA is TGCAGTGCTAGAGACTCCAGGGCGGGGCACACAGATACGCAGTATTTT.

The sample holds many counts of this clonotype. The chain joins TRBV12-3 or TRBV12-4 to TRBJ2-1; D may be TRBD1 (5 bases). Trimming cost V 11 bases and J 4 bases, with 27 bases left between them. This CDR3 is 17 amino acids long. CDR3 residues: CAASSRPMDKFYNEQFF. The CDR3 region has the DNA TGTGCCGCTTCCTCGAGGCCCATGGACAAGTTTTACAATGAGCAGTTCTTC.

The V gene is TRBV20-1, the J gene TRBJ2-3; 9 positions match TRBD2. The germline CDR1 and CDR2 sequences are DFQATT and SNEGSKA (reference sequence). The V gene end was trimmed by 4 bases and the J gene end by 2 bases; junction bases not matched to a gene: 13. The CDR3 sequence is 17 residues long. The CDR3 loop reads CSATSRLAGEITDTQYF. CDR3 sequence (DNA): TGCAGTGCTACCTCCCGCTTAGCGGGGGAGATCACAGATACGCAGTATTTT.

This clonotype was seen a few times. The chain recombines TRBV3-1 with TRBJ2-1; 8 positions agree with TRBD2. This CDR3 region has 18 residues. Germline values: CDR1 LGHDT, CDR2 YNNKEL (reference sequence). The trim removed 4 bases at V and 0 bases at J, leaving 11 bases unmatched. CDR3 nucleotide sequence: TGTGCCAGCAGCCTCTCGACGACTAGCGCAAGCTCCTACAATGAGCAGTTCTTC. Translating it yields CASSLSTTSASSYNEQFF.

The CDR3 nucleotides read TGCGCCAGCAGTCAAGGATCGGGACGAAGATATAGCAATCAGCCCCAGCATTTT. Its translation: CASSQGSGRRYSNQPQHF. The genes are TRBV23-1 and TRBJ1-5, with D possibly being TRBD1 (5 bases). TRBV23-1 is recorded as an ORF, its role being uncertain. This CDR3 has 18 residues. The V gene lost 2 bases and the J gene lost 0 bases, with 17 bases spanning the gap.

This clonotype was observed many times. The chain uses TRBV19 and TRBJ2-6; 7 bases fit TRBD2. This CDR3 is built from 16 residues. The trim removed 7 bases at V and 0 bases at J, leaving 6 bases unmatched. Germline V CDR1 and CDR2: LNHDA, SQIVND (reference sequence). The CDR3 bases are TGTGCCAGTAAAGCGGGACGGTCCTCTGGGGCCAACGTCCTGACTTTC. This codes for CASKAGRSSGANVLTF.

In this sample, this clonotype turned up a few times. V gene TRBV27 combines with J gene TRBJ2-1, with 12 bases fitting TRBD2. CDR1 and CDR2 from the germline V gene are MNHEY and SMNVEV (reference sequence). The CDR3 runs to 15 residues. V was pared by 5 bases and J by 10 bases, with 9 bases of the junction left unmatched. The DNA for the CDR3 is TGTGCCAGCAGTCCGTTGACTAGCGGGGGCCTGGAGCAGTTCTTC. This gives the protein CASSPLTSGGLEQFF.

This clonotype was detected only a few times. The chain combines TRBV20-1 with TRBJ2-3; 10 positions match TRBD2. Losses at the gene ends were 5 bases for V and 2 bases for J; bases not matched to a gene: 4. The CDR3 has 14 amino acids. Germline V gives CDR1 DFQATT, CDR2 SNEGSKA (reference sequence). CDR3 loop: CSAPSGGFTDTQYF. The CDR3 nucleotides read TGCAGTGCTCCTAGCGGGGGATTCACAGATACGCAGTATTTT.

This chain uses TRBV6-1 with TRBJ1-1; 10 bases are a match to TRBD1. From germline, CDR1 is MNHNS and CDR2 SASEGT. The CDR3 loop spans 13 amino acids. CDR3 sequence (DNA): TGTGCGACCACGACAGGGGGCGTTCTGAAAGCTTTCTTT. Protein product: CATTTGGVLKAFF.

The rearrangement uses TRBV7-8 and TRBJ1-1; D is perhaps TRBD1 (6 bases). The CDR3 contains 16 residues. V was pared by 4 bases and J by 8 bases, with 23 bases between. From germline, CDR1 is SGHVS and CDR2 FQNEAQ. The CDR3 loop reads CASSSRTVLSLREAFF. The CDR3 DNA sequence: TGTGCCAGCAGCTCTCGGACAGTATTATCCTTAAGGGAAGCTTTCTTT.

CDR3 region: CASSVAGTNTGELFF. The CDR3 DNA is TGTGCCAGCAGCGTGGCCGGAACCAACACCGGGGAGCTGTTTTTT. This chain links TRBV9 with TRBJ2-2; D gene unclear. Germline lookup yields CDR1 SGDLS and CDR2 YYNGEE. The CDR3 is 15 residues long. V shed 2 bases and J shed 2 bases, with 10 bases lying between them. The full variable domain, its missing parts supplied by reference TRBV9 and TRBJ2-2, is DSGVTQTPKHLITATGQRVTLRCSPRSGDLSVYWYQQSLDQGLQFLIQYYNGEERAKGNILERFSAQQFPDLHSELNLSSLELGDSALYFCASSVAGTNTGELFFGEGSRLTVL.

This clonotype was recorded a few times. The CDR3 loop reads CATRGVRGASYNEQFF. The CDR3 DNA is TGTGCCACCAGGGGAGTCCGGGGGGCTTCCTACAATGAGCAGTTCTTC. The chain links TRBV15 to TRBJ2-1; D may be TRBD2 (7 bases). Trimming stripped 6 bases from V and 1 base from J, with 16 bases between. Germline V gene lookup returns CDR1 LNHNV and CDR2 YYDKDF (reference sequence). The CDR3 covers 16 residues.

The table lists this clonotype with a few counts. The chain combines TRBV3-1 with TRBJ2-6; D is perhaps TRBD1 (5 bases). CDR1 and CDR2 from the germline V gene are LGHDT and YNNKEL (reference sequence). This CDR3 is built from 16 residues. The V and J ends lost 1 base and 0 bases respectively, with 7 bases between them. The CDR3 reads CASSQARGSGANVLTF. The CDR3 nucleotides are TGTGCCAGCAGCCAAGCAAGGGGCTCTGGGGCCAACGTCCTGACTTTC.

The CDR3 DNA reads as TGTGCCAGCAGCCGAGGGACTAGCGGGATGAATGAGCAGTTCTTC. Encoded protein: CASSRGTSGMNEQFF. The rearrangement joins TRBV27 to TRBJ2-1; 13 positions match TRBD2. The V gene's germline CDR1 is MNHEY and CDR2 SMNVEV (reference sequence). Trimming removed 6 bases from V and 7 bases from J; junction bases left unmatched: 6. The CDR3 runs to 15 residues.

The V gene is TRBV5-5, the J gene TRBJ2-1; possible D gene TRBD1, 5 bases. Trimming removed 0 bases from V and 4 bases from J, with 8 bases in between. This CDR3 region has 14 residues. Germline V lookup: CDR1 SGHKS, CDR2 YYEKEE (reference sequence). CDR3 sequence (DNA): TGTGCCAGCAGCTTGGGACAGACATACAATGAGCAGTTCTTC. Its translation: CASSLGQTYNEQFF.

The chain is built from TRBV6-1 and TRBJ2-7; the D gene is possibly TRBD1 (5 bases). The CDR3 runs to 13 residues. V was pared by 5 bases and J by 2 bases, with 10 bases between. Germline lookup yields CDR1 MNHNS and CDR2 SASEGT. CDR3 sequence (DNA): TGTGCCAGCAGTACAGGATCTACCTACGAGCAGTACTTC. Translation: CASSTGSTYEQYF.